One sample yielded the 2 T cell receptor beta chains listed below, sequenced in a study of OX40 agonist ivuxolimab in advanced cancers. TCRdb's table, derived via immunoSEQ multiplex PCR, lists solely in-frame clones and lacks some. The repertoire holds approximately 86,000 clones, with 70% to 90% as singletons. Sequenced material: CD4+ or CD8+ T cells sorted from blood, taken in a trial of the OX40 agonist ivuxolimab. Receptor source: an adult with an advanced solid tumor such as melanoma, head and neck, liver or kidney cancer.

The V call is TRBV7-6, the J call TRBJ1-5; D gene ambiguous. V was cut by 1 base and J by 6 bases, with 10 bases left in between. Looked up from germline, CDR1 is SGHVS and CDR2 is FNYEAQ. The CDR3 loop spans 14 amino acids. Written as DNA, the CDR3 is TGTGCCAGCAGCTTAGGGGGTGATACTCAGCCCCAGCATTTT. It yields the protein CASSLGGDTQPQHF.

This sequence joins TRBV7-2 and TRBJ2-5; maybe TRBD2 (5 bases). V was cut by 4 bases and J by 5 bases, with 8 bases left in between. This CDR3 has 12 amino acids. Germline assignment: CDR1 SGHTA and CDR2 FQGNSA. The DNA of the CDR3 is TGTGCCAGCAGCTCGGGGTGGGAGACCCAGTACTTC. Translating gives CASSSGWETQYF.